This T cell receptor (beta chain) comes out of a study of blood T cell repertoires in COVID-19. About the study: In each case, the material was cDNA or gDNA derived from T cells, B-cell-depleted T cells, or PBMCs.

Followed longitudinally, the Seattle patients had been enrolled during active infection. As originally analysed: Reference gene primer amplification gave estimated nucleated cell counts. Assay: immunoSEQ multiplex PCR; the TCRdb copy retains only in-frame clones and omits some. Clone size and the V and J calls come from that table; the DNA yielded D and trimming. In the table there are under 450,000 clones, around 88% of which are singletons. With 7 bases removed from V and 4 bases from J, the gap between germline ends came to 16 bases. Germline V gives CDR1 ENHRY, CDR2 SYGVKD. CDR3 length: 15 residues.

Sequenced: peripheral blood. The chain is built from TRBV10-3 and TRBJ2-2, with D perhaps TRBD1 (5 bases). This clonotype was obtained from a woman in her forties or fifties with COVID-19, enrolled during active disease. The CDR3 protein is CAITDSTASTGELFF. The CDR3 coding sequence is TGTGCCATCACCGACAGCACCGCGAGCACCGGGGAGCTGTTTTTT.